The clone carrying this T cell receptor beta chain was seen repeatedly, ten times or more. No antigen is known for it. The CDR3 has 15 amino acids. The V end was cut by 7 bases, the J end by 4 bases, with 16 bases between. Sorting defined naive CD8 T cells as CD8+CD4-CCR7+CD45RA+. This sample was taken from a study of molecular identifiers for immune sequencing clone quantification. At the level of the study: In replicates, RNA taken from roughly 18,000 or 92,000 naive CD8 cells was divided five ways, and four portions underwent sequencing.

Study findings and constraints: Whereas clones above 20 RNA copies held under 1% of naive-cell molecules, they held over 97% of effector molecules.

Methods described previously were used for bulk TCR libraries, and listed TCR primers were applied. TCRdb reanalysed the PCR reads using MiXCR and keeps one entry per CDR3 protein. The sample records 460,000 or so distinct CDR3 sequences, about a fifth being singletons. This receptor was taken from a human donor in good health. Some libraries in this study had Jurkat cell RNA spiked in. Sequencing was carried out using naive CD8+ T cells from blood, with Jurkat cell RNA spiked in. Specified subset: FACS-sorted CD8+CD4-CCR7+CD45RA+ naive T cells. V and J are TRBV12-3 or TRBV12-4 and TRBJ2-2; the D is unclear. The CDR3 bases are TGTGCCAGCAAAGACTTAGCAGGTTTCACCGGGGAGCTGTTTTTT. This gives the protein CASKDLAGFTGELFF.